This section outlines one T cell receptor beta chain sequence together with its context. The sample comes from a study of PD-1 blockade in classical Hodgkin lymphoma. In the study overall: Patients were given intravenous nivolumab, 3 mg/kg, every 2 weeks.

Libraries were prepared by immunoSEQ multiplex PCR; TCRdb keeps only in-frame clonotypes and omits some of them. The table shows 96,000 or so clones, with about 92% occurring only once. The time point is: cycle 4 day 1 (C4D1), after five to seven weeks of nivolumab. The patients all showed relapse after autologous stem cell transplantation, while their brentuximab vedotin exposure varied. Patients reached a best response of complete response, partial response or progressive disease. Trimming took off 4 bases at V and 1 base at J, with 18 bases between the two ends. The CDR3 sequence is 17 residues long. The V gene's germline CDR1 is SGHRS and CDR2 YFSETQ.

The chain joins TRBV5-1 to TRBJ1-3, with a tentative D call TRBD1 (6 bases). The clonotype originates from a human donor with classical Hodgkin lymphoma. The specimen comprised peripheral blood mononuclear cells (PBMCs), sampled before the fourth cycle of nivolumab. The CDR3 sequence: CASSPQTGGGSGNTIYF. CDR3 sequence (DNA): TGCGCCAGCAGCCCCCAAACAGGAGGGGGTTCTGGAAACACCATATATTTT.